These 15 T cell receptor beta chains came from one sample sequenced in a study of neurological immune-mediated disorders. MiXCR was run by TCRdb on the 5' RACE reads, yielding one entry per CDR3 protein. The sample carries about 55,000 distinct CDR3 sequences, around 4.4% recorded once. The material sequenced was PBMCs. These TCRs come from a man aged 50 or older with multiple sclerosis.

This clonotype was seen repeatedly, ten times or more. The chain employs TRBV7-9 and TRBJ1-5, with D unresolved. The CDR3 sequence is 13 residues long. The V gene's germline CDR1 is SEHNR and CDR2 FQNEAQ (reference sequence). V gave up 1 base and J gave up 5 bases, with 6 bases separating them. CDR3 in DNA: TGTGCCAGCAGCTTAGGGGGTTATCAGCCCCAGCATTTT. Amino acids: CASSLGGYQPQHF.

The chain links TRBV5-6 to TRBJ2-7; D is perhaps TRBD2 (6 bases). This CDR3 spans 14 amino acids. Trimming took 4 bases from V and 7 from J, leaving 18 bases between them. Germline assignment: CDR1 SGHDT and CDR2 YYEEEE. The CDR3 protein is CASSQTRGTGEQYF. CDR3 nucleotides: TGTGCCAGCAGCCAGACTAGAGGGACTGGGGAGCAGTACTTC.

This clonotype was counted ten times or more. A read error may account for a junction end that differs from germline. The chain combines TRBV6-1 with TRBJ2-1; TRBD2 matches at 16 bases. This CDR3 spans 13 amino acids. CDR1 and CDR2 (germline): MNHNS, SASEGT. CDR3 DNA sequence: TGTGCCAGCACCTTAGGGACTAGCGGGGGGGCGGGCTTC. Translated, it gives CASTLGTSGGAGF.

Many counts were recorded for this clonotype. V is TRBV5-1 and J is TRBJ2-1; 12 nucleotides align to TRBD2. There are 16 residues in the CDR3. Germline CDR1 reads SGHRS; CDR2 reads YFSETQ. J gave up 6 bases and V 0 bases, and 4 bases lay outside the gene matches. The CDR3 DNA is TGCGCCAGCAGCTTGGGAGGACTAGCGGGGCCCAATGAGCAGTTCTTC. It is translated as CASSLGGLAGPNEQFF.

This clonotype was observed a handful of times. This rearrangement joins TRBV15 to TRBJ2-3; 8 bases line up with TRBD2. CDR1 is LNHNV and CDR2 is YYDKDF in the germline V gene (reference sequence). The J segment lost 6 bases and the V segment lost 2 bases, leaving 4 bases of the junction unmatched. CDR3 length: 14 amino acids. CDR3 sequence reads: CATSRSRTSDTQYF. In nucleotides, the CDR3 is TGTGCCACCAGCAGATCCCGGACTAGCGATACGCAGTATTTT.

This clonotype was seen repeatedly, ten times or more. The chain recombines TRBV6-5 with TRBJ2-7; 7 bases are a match to TRBD2. The length of the CDR3 is 13 residues. The V segment lost 6 bases and the J segment 3 bases; nucleotides outside the gene matches: 5. Germline CDR1 and CDR2: MNHEY and SVGAGI. In nucleotides, the CDR3 is TGTGCCAGCAGCCCGCGGGAGTTCTACGAGCAGTACTTC. Encoded protein: CASSPREFYEQYF.

This clonotype appeared many times. J is TRBJ2-2 and V is TRBV10-3, with 8 bases identical to TRBD2. The germline CDR1 and CDR2 sequences are ENHRY and SYGVKD. V was pared by 3 bases and J by 5 bases, with 5 bases of the junction left unmatched. The CDR3 covers 15 residues. CDR3 in DNA: TGTGCCATCAGTGATCCGGGACTAGATACCGGGGAGCTGTTTTTT. Translation gives CAISDPGLDTGELFF.

This clonotype was recorded many times. The V call is TRBV4-1, the J call TRBJ2-3, with 7 bases matching TRBD2. There are 14 residues in the CDR3. The V gene end was trimmed by 9 bases and the J gene end by 1 base; junction bases not matched to a gene: 7. Germline CDR1 and CDR2: MGHRA and YSYEKL. DNA for the CDR3: TGCGCCAGTTCAAGGGAGGGCGGCACAGATACGCAGTATTTT. This encodes CASSREGGTDTQYF.

This clonotype was detected a few times. CDR3 nucleotides: TGTGCCAGCAGCCAAGATCTCCCCCCGCGGGGAGAAAAACTGTTTTTT. Translation: CASSQDLPPRGEKLFF. This sequence joins TRBV4-2 and TRBJ1-4; no definite D call. Germline V gives CDR1 LGHNA, CDR2 YNFKEQ. V lost 0 bases, J lost 8 bases, and 16 bases lay in between. The CDR3 sequence is 16 residues long.

A word on this clonotype: No conserved phenylalanine or tryptophan ends this CDR3, so it is likely a read error. This chain uses TRBV5-1 with TRBJ2-1; D remains ambiguous. This CDR3 contains 11 residues. The germline V gene has CDR1 SGHRS and CDR2 YFSETQ. Deletions cut 0 bases from V and 10 bases from J, with 5 bases between. This CDR3 reads CASSLAGEQFY. CDR3 nucleotides: TGCGCCAGCAGCTTGGCAGGAGAGCAGTTCTAC.

This clonotype was seen at least ten times. A read error may explain this, as a much larger clone is one base away. V usage is TRBV10-3 and J usage is TRBJ1-1; D is unclear. Germline lookup yields CDR1 ENHRY and CDR2 SYGVKD. Trimming pared 7 bases from V and 0 bases from J, leaving 9 bases between. This CDR3 contains 13 residues. CDR3 sequence (DNA): TGTGCCATCACCACTAAGTTGAACACTGAAGCTTTCTTT. Amino acids: CAITTKLNTEAFF.

This clonotype was found a few times. The rearrangement uses TRBV2 and TRBJ2-7; D unresolved. CDR3 length: 13 residues. Between the trimmed V and J ends, which lost 4 bases and 2 bases, there was a span of 9 bases. The germline CDR1 and CDR2 sequences are SNHLY and FYNNEI. The CDR3 protein is CASSVEKAYEQYF. CDR3 DNA sequence: TGTGCCAGCAGTGTTGAAAAAGCCTACGAGCAGTACTTC.

This clonotype was seen many times. CDR3 in amino acids: CASSFTGNTGELFF. CDR3 nucleotide sequence: TGTGCCAGCAGCTTCACAGGGAACACCGGGGAGCTGTTTTTT. The chain links TRBV3-1 to TRBJ2-2, with a possible D match to TRBD1 (5 bases). Trimming removed 5 bases from V and 1 base from J, with 8 bases in between. The CDR3 consists of 14 residues. Looked up from germline, CDR1 is LGHDT and CDR2 is YNNKEL (reference sequence). The full variable domain, completed using reference TRBV3-1 and TRBJ2-2, is DTAVSQTPKYLVTQMGNDKSIKCEQNLGHDTMYWYKQDSKKFLKIMFSYNNKELIINETVPNRFSPKSPDKAHLNLHINSLELGDSAVYFCASSFTGNTGELFFGEGSRLTVL.

This clonotype was picked up a small number of times. A much more abundant neighbour one base away suggests this may be a read error. V and J are TRBV10-3 and TRBJ1-6; TRBD1 might be the D (5 bases). Germline CDR1 ENHRY, CDR2 SYGVKD. The CDR3 runs 14 residues. CDR3 sequence: CAISESGEESPLNF. DNA of the CDR3: TGTGCCATCAGTGAGTCAGGGGAAGAATCACCCCTCAACTTT.

This clonotype was found many times. This chain connects TRBV5-1 to TRBJ2-2; TRBD1 aligns across 7 bases. The CDR3 has 13 amino acids. Germline values: CDR1 SGHRS, CDR2 YFSETQ. V gave up 9 bases and J gave up 1 base; unmatched junction bases: 3. CDR3 loop: CANRQGNTGELFF. In nucleotides, the CDR3 is TGCGCCAACCGACAGGGGAACACCGGGGAGCTGTTTTTT.